The 29 T cell receptor beta chains listed next were all sequenced from one sample in a study of graft-versus-host responses after intestinal transplantation. TCRdb keeps only in-frame clones here, not all; method: immunoSEQ multiplex PCR. The sample lists approximately 99,000 clones; approximately 90% were seen once. These receptors lack a known antigen. The sample consisted of unstimulated CD8+ T cells sorted from spleen or lymph node cells, taken before transplant. The origin of the receptors is a human donor who was the organ donor for an intestinal transplant.

Notes on this clone: The junction shows a germline mismatch at one end, possibly a read error. The V gene is TRBV7-7, the J gene TRBJ2-5, with 11 bases fitting TRBD2. CDR1 is SSHAT and CDR2 is FNYEAQ in the germline V gene (reference sequence). The CDR3 loop spans 16 amino acids. The CDR3 DNA reads TGTGCTAGCAGTGCCCAACTAGCGGGAGTGGGGGAGACCCAGTACTTC. This sequence encodes CASSAQLAGVGETQYF.

This chain links TRBV28 with TRBJ1-3; D uncertain. The CDR3 length is 14 residues. V lost 3 bases and J 2 bases, leaving 8 bases between the germline ends. The germline V gene has CDR1 MDHEN and CDR2 SYDVKM. DNA for the CDR3: TGTGCCAGCAGTTTTGGCCGGGCTGGAAACACCATATATTTT. It translates to CASSFGRAGNTIYF.

The chain is built from TRBV7-9 and TRBJ2-2; D possibly corresponds to TRBD1 (5 bases). Germline V CDR1 and CDR2: SEHNR, FQNEAQ (reference sequence). CDR3 length equals 12 residues. Trimming pared 6 bases from V and 7 bases from J, leaving 9 bases between. CDR3 bases: TGTGCCAGCAGAGGGGCTGACGGGGAGCTGTTTTTT. Amino acids: CASRGADGELFF.

V gene TRBV7-6 combines with J gene TRBJ2-2; 10 bases line up with TRBD2. Unmatched junction bases numbered 9, after V lost 1 base and J lost 7 bases. CDR1 and CDR2 (germline): SGHVS, FNYEAQ. The CDR3 loop spans 17 amino acids. The CDR3 loop reads CASSLVVASGRGGELFF. The CDR3 DNA follows: TGTGCCAGCAGCTTAGTAGTTGCTAGCGGGAGAGGCGGGGAGCTGTTTTTT.

Here the CDR3 reads CASSVGAYTEAFF. As DNA, the CDR3 is TGTGCCAGCAGCGTAGGGGCCTACACTGAAGCTTTCTTT. This chain joins TRBV9 and TRBJ1-1; D remains ambiguous. This CDR3 is built from 13 residues. V lost 0 bases and J 3 bases, leaving 6 bases between the germline ends. Germline values: CDR1 SGDLS, CDR2 YYNGEE.

The gene calls are TRBV19 and TRBJ1-3, with D perhaps TRBD1 (5 bases). V gave up 2 bases and J gave up 2 bases, with 13 bases separating them. The CDR3 is 16 amino acids. Germline V gives CDR1 LNHDA, CDR2 SQIVND (reference sequence). CDR3 in amino acids: CASSITGDPTGNTIYF. For the CDR3, the DNA is TGTGCCAGTAGTATAACGGGGGACCCTACTGGAAACACCATATATTTT.

The V gene is TRBV20-1, the J gene TRBJ2-1, with unresolved D. Germline V gene sequence: CDR1 DFQATT, CDR2 SNEGSKA (reference sequence). Deletions cut 1 base from V and 8 bases from J, with 6 bases between. This CDR3 region has 11 residues. The CDR3 DNA sequence: TGCAGTGCTAGAGTAATTGATGAGCAGTTCTTC. As protein: CSARVIDEQFF.

The V call is TRBV7-6, the J call TRBJ1-2; D possibly corresponds to TRBD1 (6 bases). Germline-derived CDR1 and CDR2 are SGHVS and FNYEAQ. V was shortened by 4 bases and J by 3 bases, with 9 bases between the two germline ends. The CDR3 length is 13 residues. The CDR3 loop reads CASSSQGYYGYTF. CDR3 nucleotides: TGTGCCAGCAGCTCACAGGGTTACTATGGCTACACCTTC.

This clone was counted once. The genes are TRBV28 and TRBJ2-1, with D hard to call. This CDR3 contains 15 residues. The V gene lost 2 bases and the J gene lost 0 bases, with 8 bases spanning the gap. The germline V gene has CDR1 MDHEN and CDR2 SYDVKM. CDR3 DNA sequence: TGTGCCAGCAGTTTAGCGGCCAGCTCCTACAATGAGCAGTTCTTC. Its protein product is CASSLAASSYNEQFF.

The genes are TRBV15 and TRBJ2-1, with 11 nucleotides matching TRBD2. The CDR3 is 17 amino acids. Germline assignment: CDR1 LNHNV and CDR2 YYDKDF (reference sequence). J lost 6 bases, V lost 0 bases, and 7 bases had no gene match. The CDR3 nucleotides are TGTGCCACCAGCAGAGAGAGGGCGGGACTAGCGGCCAATGAGCAGTTCTTC. Protein product: CATSRERAGLAANEQFF.

This chain connects TRBV27 to TRBJ2-3; maybe TRBD2 (6 bases). Trimming pared 7 bases from V and 6 bases from J, leaving 20 bases between. Germline CDR1 MNHEY, CDR2 SMNVEV (reference sequence). The CDR3 has 15 residues. The CDR3 sequence: CASNSGDPALDTQYF. CDR3 DNA: TGTGCCAGCAACTCGGGGGACCCAGCTCTCGATACGCAGTATTTT.

This chain connects TRBV11-2 to TRBJ1-2; D uncertain. The CDR3 runs to 12 residues. Trimming took off 1 base at V and 8 bases at J, with 8 bases between the two ends. CDR1 is SGHAT and CDR2 is FQNNGV in the germline V gene. This CDR3 reads CASSLARGGYTF. In DNA, the CDR3 is TGTGCCAGCAGCTTAGCCCGGGGAGGCTACACCTTC.

The V call is TRBV28, the J call TRBJ2-7; weak D call: TRBD2 (6 bases). Per the germline V gene, CDR1 is MDHEN and CDR2 is SYDVKM. The CDR3 has 13 amino acids. V lost 2 bases and J lost 5, with 10 bases in between. CDR3 protein: CASSLKGGNEQYF. The DNA of the CDR3 is TGTGCCAGCAGTTTAAAGGGCGGGAACGAGCAGTACTTC.

A single count supports this clone. This rearrangement joins TRBV7-2 to TRBJ1-3, with 7 bases that match TRBD1. The CDR3 sequence is 17 residues long. Per the germline V gene, CDR1 is SGHTA and CDR2 is FQGNSA. V shed 1 base, J shed 1 base, and the junction held 7 bases outside the gene matches. The CDR3 protein is CASSLGPTGLSGNTIYF. CDR3 sequence (DNA): TGTGCCAGCAGCTTAGGACCGACAGGGCTTTCTGGAAACACCATATATTTT.

This clone showed up just a few times. The CDR3 DNA reads TGTGCCAGCGGCCCGACAGGGATAGGAAACACCATATATTTT. It codes for CASGPTGIGNTIYF. V usage is TRBV25-1 and J usage is TRBJ1-3; 7 nucleotides line up with TRBD1. CDR3 length equals 14 residues. The V segment lost 8 bases and the J segment 4 bases; nucleotides outside the gene matches: 8. The germline CDR1 and CDR2 sequences are MGHDK and SYGVNS.

The chain has TRBV27 and TRBJ2-3, with D tentatively TRBD1 (5 bases). Germline CDR1 is MNHEY and CDR2 is SMNVEV (reference sequence). Trimming cost V 6 bases and J 0 bases, with 19 bases left between them. The CDR3 length is 17 residues. The CDR3 sequence: CASSRTQGWSSTDTQYF. Written as DNA, the CDR3 is TGTGCCAGCAGCCGAACCCAGGGATGGTCTAGCACAGATACGCAGTATTTT.

V and J are TRBV11-3 and TRBJ2-2, with 7 positions matching TRBD2. The CDR3 contains 13 residues. Germline CDR1 reads SGHNT; CDR2 reads YENEEA. Germline trimming cut 11 bases from V and 4 bases from J; bases unmatched to any gene: 7. CDR3 amino acids: CASRGGPTGELFF. The CDR3, as DNA: TGTGCCTCAAGGGGAGGGCCCACCGGGGAGCTGTTTTTT. The variable domain in full, with the rest retrieved from reference TRBV11-3 and TRBJ2-2, is EAGVVQSPRYKIIEKKQPVAFWCNPISGHNTLYWYLQNLGQGPELLIRYENEEAVDDSQLPKDRFSAERLKGVDSTLKIQPAELGDSAVYLCASRGGPTGELFFGEGSRLTVL.

J is TRBJ1-2 and V is TRBV9; possibly TRBD1 for D (5 bases). The CDR3 is 14 residues long. Trimming removed 7 bases from V and 6 bases from J, with 19 bases in between. CDR1 and CDR2 from the germline V gene are SGDLS and YYNGEE. The CDR3 here is CASRALGGGNGYTF. In DNA, the CDR3 is TGTGCCAGCCGCGCCCTTGGGGGGGGGAATGGCTACACCTTC. Supplemented by reference TRBV9 and TRBJ1-2, the full variable domain reads DSGVTQTPKHLITATGQRVTLRCSPRSGDLSVYWYQQSLDQGLQFLIQYYNGEERAKGNILERFSAQQFPDLHSELNLSSLELGDSALYFCASRALGGGNGYTFGSGTRLTVV.

The chain is built from TRBV29-1 and TRBJ2-7; D is perhaps TRBD1 (6 bases). The CDR3 contains 12 residues. Germline V gene data show CDR1 as SQVTM and CDR2 as ANQGSEA. Trimming shortened V by 5 bases and J by 2 bases, and 10 bases separated the two germline ends. As DNA, the CDR3 is TGCAGCGTTTTACAGGGCACCTACGAGCAGTACTTC. Its protein product is CSVLQGTYEQYF.

The chain joins TRBV13 to TRBJ2-2; D gene uncertain. This CDR3 has 14 residues. Trimming pared 0 bases from V and 3 bases from J, leaving 5 bases between. Germline assignment: CDR1 PRHDT and CDR2 FYEKMQ (reference sequence). The CDR3 region has the DNA TGTGCCAGCAGCTTAGGACAAGACACCGGGGAGCTGTTTTTT. Translation gives CASSLGQDTGELFF.

The rearrangement joins TRBV29-1 to TRBJ1-1; D is perhaps TRBD1 (6 bases). CDR3 length: 13 residues. V was trimmed by 5 bases and J by 2 bases, leaving 12 bases between them. Germline V gene sequence: CDR1 SQVTM, CDR2 ANQGSEA. In DNA form, the CDR3 reads TGCAGCGTTCCGGACAGCCATAACACTGAAGCTTTCTTT. This gives the protein CSVPDSHNTEAFF.

This chain joins TRBV7-8 and TRBJ2-7; 8 bases are shared with TRBD2. CDR3 length: 16 residues. Trimming cost V 5 bases and J 5 bases; bases outside gene matches: 14. Per the germline V gene, CDR1 is SGHVS and CDR2 is FQNEAQ. DNA of the CDR3: TGTGCCAGCAGCCCTTTTACTAGCGGAGGAGGCGACGAGCAGTACTTC. Amino acid sequence: CASSPFTSGGGDEQYF.

The chain recombines TRBV5-1 with TRBJ2-1; 7 bases match TRBD2. This CDR3 comprises 15 residues. The V gene's germline CDR1 is SGHRS and CDR2 YFSETQ. J lost 4 bases, V lost 0 bases, and 4 bases had no gene match. The CDR3 reads CASSLDTAGYNEQFF. The DNA of the CDR3 is TGCGCCAGCAGCTTGGATACAGCGGGGTACAATGAGCAGTTCTTC.

The rearrangement joins TRBV30 to TRBJ2-1, with TRBD2 matching over 7 bases. Germline values: CDR1 GTSNPN, CDR2 SVGIG (reference sequence). The junction had 9 bases not matched to a gene; V was cut back by 1 base and J by 0 bases. The CDR3 totals 17 residues. CDR3: CAWSALGDYSSYNEQFF. The CDR3 region has the DNA TGTGCCTGGAGTGCTCTAGGGGACTATTCCTCCTACAATGAGCAGTTCTTC.

This chain links TRBV18 with TRBJ2-5; no clear D gene. Per germline, CDR1 KGHSH and CDR2 LQKENI. Trimming shortened V by 5 bases and J by 2 bases, and 6 bases separated the two germline ends. CDR3 length equals 12 residues. CDR3 sequence reads: CASSARQETQYF. CDR3 coding DNA: TGTGCCAGCTCAGCCAGGCAAGAGACCCAGTACTTC.

This clone has more than one count but fewer than ten. The gene calls are TRBV5-6 and TRBJ2-7; D possibly corresponds to TRBD1 (6 bases). Trimming pared 7 bases from V and 3 bases from J, leaving 14 bases between. CDR1 is SGHDT, CDR2 YYEEEE, per germline. CDR3 length equals 13 residues. Here the CDR3 reads CASQSSGVYEQYF. CDR3 DNA: TGTGCCAGCCAATCCTCAGGGGTCTACGAGCAGTACTTC. The whole variable domain, remainder taken from reference TRBV5-6 and TRBJ2-7, is DAGVTQSPTHLIKTRGQQVTLRCSPKSGHDTVSWYQQALGQGPQFIFQYYEEEERQRGNFPDRFSGHQFPNYSSELNVNALLLGDSALYLCASQSSGVYEQYFGPGTRLTVT.

This sequence joins TRBV12-5 and TRBJ1-2; a weak D match, TRBD1 (5 bases). The germline gives CDR1 LGHNT, CDR2 FRNRAP. V was shortened by 1 base and J by 4 bases, with 16 bases between the two germline ends. The CDR3 is made up of 16 amino acids. Here the CDR3 reads CASGLDIGEFGYGYTF. CDR3 DNA: TGTGCTAGTGGTTTGGATATAGGGGAATTCGGCTATGGCTACACCTTC.

This clone showed up just a few times. This chain uses TRBV6-5 with TRBJ2-7; D remains ambiguous. The CDR3 runs to 13 residues. Between the trimmed V and J ends, which lost 2 bases and 2 bases, there was a span of 7 bases. Germline V CDR1 and CDR2: MNHEY, SVGAGI. This chain's CDR3 is CASSYRPTYEQYF. CDR3 nucleotides: TGTGCCAGCAGTTACCGTCCTACCTACGAGCAGTACTTC.

The genes are TRBV19 and TRBJ2-7; 7 positions agree with TRBD2. Germline assignment: CDR1 LNHDA and CDR2 SQIVND (reference sequence). This CDR3 has 14 residues. J gave up 3 bases and V 5 bases, and 7 bases lay outside the gene matches. CDR3 nucleotides: TGTGCCAGTAGTCTCAGCGGGATATACTACGAGCAGTACTTC. It encodes CASSLSGIYYEQYF.